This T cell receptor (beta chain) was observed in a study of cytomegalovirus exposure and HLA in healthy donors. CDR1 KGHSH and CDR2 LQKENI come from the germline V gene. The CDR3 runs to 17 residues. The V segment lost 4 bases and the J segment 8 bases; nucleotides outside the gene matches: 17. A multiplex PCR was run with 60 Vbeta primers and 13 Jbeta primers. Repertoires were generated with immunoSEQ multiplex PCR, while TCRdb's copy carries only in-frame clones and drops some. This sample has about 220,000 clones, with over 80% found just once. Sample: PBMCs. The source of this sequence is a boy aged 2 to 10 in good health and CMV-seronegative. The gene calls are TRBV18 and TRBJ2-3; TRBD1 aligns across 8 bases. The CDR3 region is CASSLRQGNLVEGTQYF. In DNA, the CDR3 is TGTGCCAGCTCACTCAGACAGGGGAACCTAGTAGAAGGTACGCAGTATTTT. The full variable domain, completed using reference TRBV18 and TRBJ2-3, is NAGVMQNPRHLVRRRGQEARLRCSPMKGHSHVYWYRQLPEEGLKFMVYLQKENIIDESGMPKERFSAEFPKEGPSILRIQQVVRGDSAAYFCASSLRQGNLVEGTQYFGPGTRLTVL.